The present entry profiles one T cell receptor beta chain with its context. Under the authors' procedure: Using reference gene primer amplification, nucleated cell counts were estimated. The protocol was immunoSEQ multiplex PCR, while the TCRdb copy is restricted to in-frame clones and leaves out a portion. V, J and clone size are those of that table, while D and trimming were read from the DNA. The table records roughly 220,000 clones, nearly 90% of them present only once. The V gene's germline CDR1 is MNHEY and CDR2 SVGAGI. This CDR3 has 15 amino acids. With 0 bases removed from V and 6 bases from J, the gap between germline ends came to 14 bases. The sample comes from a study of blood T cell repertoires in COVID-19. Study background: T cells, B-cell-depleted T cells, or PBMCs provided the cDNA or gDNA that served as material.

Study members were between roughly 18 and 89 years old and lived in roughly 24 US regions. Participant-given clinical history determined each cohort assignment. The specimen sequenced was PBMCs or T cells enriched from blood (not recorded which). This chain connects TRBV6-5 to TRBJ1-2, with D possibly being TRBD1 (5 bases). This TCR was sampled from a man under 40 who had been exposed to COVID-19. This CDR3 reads CASSYSLGGGDGYTF. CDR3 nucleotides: TGTGCCAGCAGTTACTCCCTCGGGGGAGGGGATGGCTACACCTTC.